A selection of T cell receptor beta chains follows, all from one sample in a study of cytomegalovirus exposure and HLA in healthy donors. Profiled with immunoSEQ multiplex PCR; TCRdb holds only in-frame clones, not every one. Of about 130,000 clones listed, about 74% were seen once; the top ten hold approximately 4.3%. Sequencing was performed on PBMCs. The source of these receptors is a man younger than 35 in good health and CMV-seropositive. Both conserved end residues are trimmed from each CDR3. The listing skips clone size in some rows; elsewhere it reads once, few, many or a size class.

clone_size	v_call	j_call	cdr3_aa
NA	TRBV7-7	TRBJ2-7	ASSLARKGFYEQY
NA	TRBV9	TRBJ2-7	ASSARTGGSYEQY
NA	TRBV19	TRBJ1-6	ASSGQGDSPLH
once	TRBV18	TRBJ1-3	ASSPREGSSGNTIY
NA	TRBV28	TRBJ1-5	ASTLHIGQGHQPQH
NA	TRBV28	TRBJ1-1	ASWGPGTEAF
NA	TRBV5-6	TRBJ1-1	ASSRPTGGTEAF
NA	TRBV29-1	TRBJ1-2	SVADRGLYGYT
NA	TRBV28	TRBJ1-5	ASIPTDSRQGQPQH
once	TRBV6-5	TRBJ1-4	ASSYSGATNEKLF
NA	TRBV29-1	TRBJ2-1	SVRPSGSYNEQF
NA	TRBV28	TRBJ2-4	ASSPSSWTSQNIQY
once	TRBV7-3	TRBJ2-1	ASSLVHSGNEQF
NA	TRBV5-4	TRBJ1-3	ASSAGQGRNTIY
once	TRBV29-1	TRBJ2-1	SGMGAGDEQF
NA	TRBV18	TRBJ2-7	ASSPLLQSYEQY
NA	TRBV7-2	TRBJ2-3	ASSPRRGAVTDTQY
NA	TRBV10-3	TRBJ2-7	AISESPGRSSYEQY
NA	TRBV28	TRBJ2-4	ASSKAGTGSVRNIQY
NA	TRBV6-4	TRBJ2-1	ASSDSPLAGTYNEQF
NA	TRBV27	TRBJ1-1	ASSLSRQGNMNTEAF
once	TRBV7-2	TRBJ2-2	ASSSGLAGRGAGELF
NA	TRBV25-1	TRBJ1-2	ASSSRDTGIYGYT
NA	TRBV7-2	TRBJ2-1	ASSNRDRDYNEQF
NA	TRBV29-1	TRBJ1-2	SVLDRGSGDGYT
NA	TRBV18	TRBJ1-2	ASSPDSNYGYT
NA	TRBV7-2	TRBJ1-6	ASSLSSGQGSSYNSPLH
few	TRBV5-1	TRBJ1-1	ASSGRGGLNTEAF
NA	TRBV7-8	TRBJ1-4	ASSFQSEKLF
NA	TRBV2	TRBJ2-3	ASRGLVLDTQY
few	TRBV13	TRBJ2-1	ASSSGLAANPHNEQF
NA	TRBV6-5	TRBJ2-7	ASTGQGWYEQY
NA	TRBV9	TRBJ2-1	ASSALGLDNFHEQF
NA	TRBV27	TRBJ2-7	ASSLSAVISYEQY
few	TRBV7-8	TRBJ2-1	ASSPQTSGGADNEQF
NA	TRBV19	TRBJ2-2	ASSSRKKVRSGELF
once	TRBV5-1	TRBJ2-7	ASSSSPYEQY
few	TRBV10-3	TRBJ1-1	AISESLGGRTEAF
NA	TRBV28	TRBJ1-3	ASSLQISGNTIY
NA	TRBV15	TRBJ2-2	ATSRVLRSTGELF
NA	TRBV18	TRBJ2-5	ASSDRGQETQY
NA	TRBV5-1	TRBJ1-4	ASSLGQATTNEKLF
NA	TRBV2	TRBJ2-6	ASSPDTNSGANVLT
NA	TRBV6-1	TRBJ1-6	ASSEDTHSPLH
NA	TRBV28	TRBJ1-5	ASSLVGQGAQPQH
NA	TRBV19	TRBJ2-7	ASSTIQGAPHEQY
NA	TRBV7-6	TRBJ2-3	ASSPSRWGGPDTQY
NA	TRBV5-4	TRBJ1-1	ASSPKDRSETEAF
NA	TRBV19	TRBJ1-1	ASSKTGLTEAF
NA	TRBV6-5	TRBJ1-2	ASSPQGAGYT
NA	TRBV28	TRBJ1-2	ASSGTGYYGYT
NA	TRBV18	TRBJ2-3	ASSTRTGKGTDTQY
NA	TRBV29-1	TRBJ2-3	SVGLATDTQY
NA	TRBV5-5	TRBJ1-2	ASSSGIWTPNYGYT
NA	TRBV9	TRBJ2-6	ASSQTGANVLT
NA	TRBV9	TRBJ2-1	ASRRTGGDEQF